This is a list of T cell receptor beta chains from one sample in a study of blood T cell repertoires in COVID-19. TCRdb's table, derived via immunoSEQ multiplex PCR, lists solely in-frame clones and lacks some. The table shows about 210,000 clones, with around 82% occurring only once. Sequencing was performed on peripheral blood. These receptors came from a human donor in a cohort sampled during active COVID-19. Each CDR3 is given with its conserved first and last residue. D genes are given only for firm matches. The size of a clone is reported for some rows only, either as once, few or many, or as a class for expanded clones.

V gene	D gene	J gene	clone size	CDR3 DNA	CDR3 protein
TRBV3-1/TRBV3-2	TRBD1	TRBJ2-1	once	TGTGCCAGCAGCCAAGCTGAGACAGGGAAGAGGTCCAATGAGCAGTTCTTC	CASSQAETGKRSNEQFF
TRBV7-2	TRBD1	TRBJ1-2	.	TGTGCCAGCAGCGAAACGGGGACAGGGGGCTATGGCTACACCTTC	CASSETGTGGYGYTF
TRBV5-8	.	TRBJ1-5	.	TGTGCCAGCAGCCACGGTGGCAATCAGCCCCAGCATTTT	CASSHGGNQPQHF
TRBV5-4	.	TRBJ2-1	many	TGTGCCAGCAGCCCCCAGGCAGGATACAATGAGCAGTTCTTC	CASSPQAGYNEQFF
TRBV4-2	TRBD2	TRBJ2-3	.	TGTGCCAGCAGCCAAGACCTAGCGGGAGGGCGGGATACGCAGTATTTT	CASSQDLAGGRDTQYF
TRBV19	TRBD1	TRBJ1-1	.	TGTGCCAGTAGTACGGCCGGGACAGGTACGGCTTTCTTT	CASSTAGTGTAFF
TRBV6-4	.	TRBJ1-3	.	TGTGCCAGCAGTGACTCGGCGGGACCGGGAAACACCATATATTTT	CASSDSAGPGNTIYF
TRBV19	.	TRBJ2-6	.	TGTGCCAGTAGTATAGAGGGGGGTTCCCGTCCTGGGGCCAACGTCCTGACTTTC	CASSIEGGSRPGANVLTF
TRBV28	.	TRBJ2-3	.	TGTGCCAGCGGAGGGGAAGGCACAGATACGCAGTATTTT	CASGGEGTDTQYF
TRBV13	.	TRBJ2-1	.	TGTGCCAGCAGCTTCTGGGACAACTCCTACAATGAGCAGTTCTTC	CASSFWDNSYNEQFF
TRBV6-5	.	TRBJ1-2	once	TGTGCCAGCAGAGACGACAGGACCCCACCCTATGGCTACACCTTC	CASRDDRTPPYGYTF
TRBV3-1/TRBV3-2	TRBD1	TRBJ1-2	.	TGTGCCAGCAGCCCGAACCTGGACAGGAACTATGGCTACACCTTC	CASSPNLDRNYGYTF
TRBV4-3	.	TRBJ2-1	once	TGCGCCAGCAGCCAATCTCTTCCTAGTAATGAGCAGTTCTTC	CASSQSLPSNEQFF
TRBV24-1	TRBD2	TRBJ2-2	few	TGTGCCACCAGTGACTGGAGCGGGGGGCGTACCGGGGAGCTGTTTTTT	CATSDWSGGRTGELFF
TRBV6-6	.	TRBJ1-1	.	TGTGCCAGCAGTTACCCCCCCGGGGGGCTCGATGAAGCTTTCTTT	CASSYPPGGLDEAFF
TRBV7-2	TRBD2	TRBJ2-1	few	TGTGCCAGCAGCTTAGTGGGGACTAGCGGGGGGGCGGAGTTCTTC	CASSLVGTSGGAEFF
TRBV4-1	TRBD1	TRBJ2-6	.	TGCGCCAGCAGCCAAGCTGGCCGACAGGGGGCTGGGGCCAACGTCCTGACTTTC	CASSQAGRQGAGANVLTF
TRBV4-3	.	TRBJ1-2	.	TGCGCCAGCAGCCTGAATTTGGGGGGGGATCGAGGCTACACCTTC	CASSLNLGGDRGYTF
TRBV7-9	.	TRBJ2-1	.	TGTGCCAGCAGAGAAGGGGGGACTAATTTTGAGCAGTTCTTC	CASREGGTNFEQFF
TRBV10-3	TRBD2	TRBJ2-7	.	TGTGCCATCAGTGAAAGAGCGGGAGGACTCCCTGAATACGAGCAGTACTTC	CAISERAGGLPEYEQYF
TRBV9	.	TRBJ2-7	.	TGTGCCAGCAGCGTAGAGGAACGGAGCTCCTACGAGCAGTACTTC	CASSVEERSSYEQYF
TRBV24-1	TRBD2	TRBJ2-1	.	TGTGCCACCAGTGATTTGAGGCGGGAGGACAATGAGCAGTTCTTC	CATSDLRREDNEQFF
TRBV29-1	TRBD2	TRBJ2-2	.	TGCAGCGTTACCCCGCGGCGGGGGGGAGGGGAGCTGTTTTTT	CSVTPRRGGGELFF
TRBV7-3	TRBD2	TRBJ2-1	.	TGTGCCAGCAGCTTGTTAGCGGGGGGCTCCTACAATGAGCAGTTCTTC	CASSLLAGGSYNEQFF
TRBV7-2	TRBD1	TRBJ1-3	once	TGTGCCAGCAGCTTGGACAGGGTTTATGGAAACACCATATATTTT	CASSLDRVYGNTIYF
TRBV5-1	.	TRBJ1-5	many	TGCGCCAGCAGCTTGCGTGGGGGCGAACAGCCCCAGCATTTT	CASSLRGGEQPQHF
TRBV27	.	TRBJ1-6	.	TGTGCCAGCAGTAGGACGGAGGGTGCAAGTTCACCCCTCCACTTT	CASSRTEGASSPLHF
TRBV29-1	TRBD1	TRBJ1-3	.	TGCAGCGTTGAAGATCTTTTGGGACAGGGGCAATCGGGAAACACCATATATTTT	CSVEDLLGQGQSGNTIYF
TRBV7-6	.	TRBJ1-1	once	TGTGCCAGCAGCTTAGCGAGTGACACTGAAGCTTTCTTT	CASSLASDTEAFF
TRBV5-6	.	TRBJ2-5	.	TGTGCCAGCAGCTTGGTGGGGGGACAGACCCAGTACTTC	CASSLVGGQTQYF
TRBV9	.	TRBJ2-2	.	TGTGCCAGCAGCCCCGGGTCCGGCGGGGAGCTGTTTTTT	CASSPGSGGELFF
TRBV19	TRBD1	TRBJ1-5	.	TGTGCCAGCAGGACCGGGACAGGGCAAAACAATCAGCCCCAGCATTTT	CASRTGTGQNNQPQHF
TRBV19	.	TRBJ1-2	.	TGTGCCAGTAGTATTGACGGGAGCTATGGCTACACCTTC	CASSIDGSYGYTF
TRBV7-2	.	TRBJ2-5	.	TGTGCCAGCAGCTTATATTCGGAGACCCAGTACTTC	CASSLYSETQYF
TRBV28	.	TRBJ1-3	.	TGTGCCAGCAGTTCAGACAGGTCTTGGTTCTCTGGAAACACCATATATTTT	CASSSDRSWFSGNTIYF
TRBV6-2/TRBV6-3	.	TRBJ2-1	.	TGTGCCAGCAGTTACGATACTGTGCAGTTCTTC	CASSYDTVQFF
TRBV18	.	TRBJ2-7	once	TGTGCCAGCTCACCAAGGAGAGACGAGCAGTACTTC	CASSPRRDEQYF
TRBV6-5	.	TRBJ2-1	once	TGTGCCAGCAGCCTGACACTAGACAATGAGCAGTTCTTC	CASSLTLDNEQFF
TRBV6-2/TRBV6-3	TRBD1	TRBJ2-7	once	TGTGCCAGCAGTTACTCCGACACAGGGGGCGCGATGAACGAGCAGTACTTC	CASSYSDTGGAMNEQYF
TRBV18	TRBD1	TRBJ1-2	.	TGTGCCAGCTCACCCGGGACAGGGGGCGACGGCTACACCTTC	CASSPGTGGDGYTF
TRBV11-2	TRBD1	TRBJ2-5	once	TGTGCCAGCAGCCAGGACAGGGATTCAGAGACCCAGTACTTC	CASSQDRDSETQYF
TRBV15	TRBD2	TRBJ2-3	.	TGTGCCACCAGCAGAGTGGGGGGGGTCGGAGGTACGCAGTATTTT	CATSRVGGVGGTQYF
TRBV19	TRBD1	TRBJ1-4	.	TGTGCCAGTACCGCCGGGACAGGGTTGACTAATGAAAAACTGTTTTTT	CASTAGTGLTNEKLFF
TRBV19	TRBD1	TRBJ2-1	.	TGTGCCAGTAGTGGTGGGGCACAGGGGGCGAATGAGCAGTTCTTC	CASSGGAQGANEQFF
TRBV11-2	.	TRBJ1-6	.	TGTGCCAGCAGCCAGACAGTCTATAATTCACCCCTCCACTTT	CASSQTVYNSPLHF
TRBV25-1	.	TRBJ1-2	.	TGTGCCAGCAGTGATACTACCTGGGAGACACTTAACTATGGCTACACCTTC	CASSDTTWETLNYGYTF
TRBV15	.	TRBJ1-2	.	TGTGCCACCAGCAGAGAACGAGGAGGGGCCGGGGCCGCGGGGATTTATGGCTACACCTTC	CATSRERGGAGAAGIYGYTF
TRBV2	TRBD1	TRBJ1-2	.	TGTGCCAGCAGCCTGGGGACAGGAGAAATCTATGGCTACACCTTC	CASSLGTGEIYGYTF
TRBV6-4	.	TRBJ1-5	.	TGTGCCAGCAGTGACTCGGGGGGGGGCAAGGGGGAGGGCAATCAGCCCCAGCATTTT	CASSDSGGGKGEGNQPQHF
TRBV9	TRBD2	TRBJ2-7	once	TGTGCCAGGGCCACCGGGACTAGCGGGAGTGACGAGCAGTACTTC	CARATGTSGSDEQYF
TRBV28	.	TRBJ1-1	once	TGTGCCAGCAGTCCCACTTTTACCGACACTGAAGCTTTCTTT	CASSPTFTDTEAFF
TRBV5-4	TRBD2	TRBJ2-1	.	TGTGCCAGCAGCTTGAATAGCGGGAGGGCCTTTGAGCAGTTCTTC	CASSLNSGRAFEQFF
TRBV7-9	.	TRBJ1-5	.	TGTGCCAGCAGCTTCGTTTATAGCAATCAGCCCCAGCATTTT	CASSFVYSNQPQHF
TRBV7-8	.	TRBJ1-4	.	TGTGCCAGCAGCGCACCCCGTGGGGGGGGTAGGGAAAAACTGTTTTTT	CASSAPRGGGREKLFF
TRBV5-6	TRBD1	TRBJ1-2	.	TGTGCCAGCAGCTTGTATATGACAGGGGGCGACTATGGCTACACCTTC	CASSLYMTGGDYGYTF